These 6 T cell receptor beta chains were all obtained from the same sample, sequenced in a study of Ad26.COV2.S vaccination and SARS-CoV-2 variants. The repertoire was sequenced with immunoSEQ multiplex PCR; TCRdb's copy has only in-frame clones and lacks some. The table records about 400,000 clones, 83% of them present only once. Specified treatment: 15 to 20 received Ad26.COV2.S at low or high dose, single or two shots; about 5 received placebo; per-sample allocation not given. Sampling was performed 63 days after the first vaccine or placebo injection. The source material was peripheral blood, sampled in a trial of Ad26.COV2.S vaccine versus placebo. These TCRs come from a person aged 18-60 years who received the Ad26.COV2.S COVID-19 vaccine or a placebo.

The chain recombines TRBV6-5 with TRBJ2-1; D not certain. Germline CDR1 MNHEY, CDR2 SVGAGI. V was cut by 2 bases and J by 0 bases, with 5 bases left in between. The CDR3 spans 14 residues. The chain's CDR3 is CASSYLSSYNEQFF. DNA of the CDR3: TGTGCCAGCAGTTACCTGAGCTCCTACAATGAGCAGTTCTTC.

The V gene is TRBV6-5, the J gene TRBJ2-5; 8 bases fit TRBD2. The CDR3 length is 15 residues. CDR1 and CDR2 from the germline V gene are MNHEY and SVGAGI. V was clipped by 2 bases and J by 4 bases; unmatched bases: 6. DNA for the CDR3: TGTGCCAGCAGTTACCCGGGGGGGCCTGGAGAGACCCAGTACTTC. Translating gives CASSYPGGPGETQYF.

The chain couples TRBV4-2 to TRBJ2-5, with D maybe TRBD2 (5 bases). The CDR3 has 15 residues. Per germline, CDR1 LGHNA and CDR2 YNFKEQ. V shed 0 bases and J shed 6 bases, with 14 bases lying between them. This CDR3 is CASSQDLGLPKTQYF. In nucleotides, the CDR3 is TGTGCCAGCAGCCAAGATCTAGGACTCCCGAAGACCCAGTACTTC.

The rearrangement joins TRBV27 to TRBJ1-2; a possible D gene is TRBD1 (5 bases). Germline-derived CDR1 and CDR2 are MNHEY and SMNVEV (reference sequence). The CDR3 runs 13 residues. The V and J ends lost 3 bases and 5 bases respectively, with 10 bases between them. CDR3 loop: CASSFKGSYGYTF. CDR3 in DNA: TGTGCCAGCAGTTTCAAGGGGTCTTATGGCTACACCTTC.

This CDR3 is CASSRTGVGYTF. The CDR3 DNA follows: TGTGCCAGCAGCCGAACAGGGGTTGGCTACACCTTC. The genes are TRBV11-2 and TRBJ1-2, with 7 bases aligning to TRBD1. This CDR3 comprises 12 residues. The J segment lost 7 bases and the V segment lost 5 bases, leaving 4 bases of the junction unmatched. CDR1 and CDR2 (germline): SGHAT, FQNNGV.

This clone came up once. The rearrangement joins TRBV7-2 to TRBJ1-2; 8 positions match TRBD1. The CDR3 is 16 residues long. V lost 5 bases, J lost 6 bases, and 14 bases stayed unmatched. Germline V gene sequence: CDR1 SGHTA, CDR2 FQGNSA. The CDR3 is CASSPDLGQGRNGYTF. CDR3 DNA sequence: TGTGCCAGCAGCCCAGATTTAGGACAGGGAAGGAATGGCTACACCTTC. Full variable domain (outside the CDR3, taken from reference TRBV7-2 and TRBJ1-2): GAGVSQSPSNKVTEKGKDVELRCDPISGHTALYWYRQSLGQGLEFLIYFQGNSAPDKSGLPSDRFSAERTGGSVSTLTIQRTQQEDSAVYLCASSPDLGQGRNGYTFGSGTRLTVV.